Below, 30 T cell receptor beta chains from the same sample are listed, as sequenced in a study of blood T cell repertoires in COVID-19. The assay was immunoSEQ multiplex PCR, and TCRdb's table has in-frame clones only and misses some. The sample comprises a few hundred thousand clones, around 89% of which are singletons, and over 0.95% rests with the top ten. Sequenced sample: PBMCs or T cells enriched from blood (not recorded which). These receptors were collected from a man aged 18 to 30 who had recovered from COVID-19.

The rearrangement uses TRBV4-2 and TRBJ1-4; 10 nucleotides line up with TRBD1. CDR1 is LGHNA and CDR2 is YNFKEQ in the germline V gene. CDR3 length: 17 residues. The V gene end was trimmed by 4 bases and the J gene end by 2 bases; junction bases not matched to a gene: 7. The CDR3 DNA reads TGTGCCAGCAGCCTCCGGGACAGGGGACCTACTAATGAAAAACTGTTTTTT. Encoded protein: CASSLRDRGPTNEKLFF.

The chain is built from TRBV30 and TRBJ2-2, with TRBD1 identical over 7 bases. CDR3 length: 14 amino acids. The germline gives CDR1 GTSNPN, CDR2 SVGIG (reference sequence). V dropped 3 bases and J dropped 4; count of bases not matched to a gene: 5. The CDR3 DNA is TGTGCCTGGAGGACAGGGACCACCACCGGGGAGCTGTTTTTT. Amino acids: CAWRTGTTTGELFF.

The CDR3 coding sequence is TGTGCCAGCAGTTCCAGTATGTCCTATGAGCAGTTCTTC. Translation gives CASSSSMSYEQFF. V and J are TRBV28 and TRBJ2-1; D remains ambiguous. This CDR3 spans 13 amino acids. CDR1 and CDR2 (germline): MDHEN, SYDVKM. Trimming left V 4 bases short and J 8 bases short, with 12 bases between.

This chain connects TRBV4-3 to TRBJ2-3, with 11 positions matching TRBD2. CDR3 size: 13 residues. With V trimmed by 0 bases and J by 12 bases, 2 bases remained unmatched. Germline lookup yields CDR1 LGHNA and CDR2 YSLEER. The CDR3 region is CASSQDTSGSQYF. The CDR3 region has the DNA TGCGCCAGCAGCCAAGATACTAGCGGGAGCCAGTATTTT.

The chain links TRBV5-1 to TRBJ2-3; tentative D call: TRBD2 (6 bases). Germline V gene lookup returns CDR1 SGHRS and CDR2 YFSETQ. V lost 0 bases and J 1 base, leaving 15 bases between the germline ends. The CDR3 loop spans 17 amino acids. The CDR3, as DNA: TGCGCCAGCAGCTTGGCCTATTTCGGCGGGGGCACAGATACGCAGTATTTT. It is translated as CASSLAYFGGGTDTQYF.

V is TRBV5-6 and J is TRBJ2-5; a weak D match, TRBD1 (6 bases). The CDR3 is 13 residues long. Germline loops: CDR1 SGHDT, CDR2 YYEEEE. V was pared by 0 bases and J by 7 bases, with 10 bases between. In nucleotides, the CDR3 is TGTGCCAGCAGCTTGGGGGGGCAGGGGACCCAGTACTTC. As protein: CASSLGGQGTQYF.

This clone was counted a few times. J is TRBJ2-2 and V is TRBV5-6; the D is unclear. This CDR3 comprises 15 residues. The germline V and J ends were trimmed by 2 bases and 2 bases, with 10 bases remaining between them. Looked up from germline, CDR1 is SGHDT and CDR2 is YYEEEE. The CDR3 bases are TGTGCCAGCAGCTTCCCGACTCCAAACACCGGGGAGCTGTTTTTT. It yields the protein CASSFPTPNTGELFF.

This clone has a single count. The rearrangement uses TRBV28 and TRBJ2-7, with TRBD2 matching 7 bases. The CDR3 has 15 residues. Germline CDR1 is MDHEN and CDR2 is SYDVKM. Trimming took 3 bases from V and 4 from J; bases not matched to a gene: 9. The CDR3 is CASSFTPKGGYEQYF. CDR3 bases: TGTGCCAGCAGTTTTACCCCGAAGGGAGGGTACGAGCAGTACTTC.

This clone occurred once. The rearrangement uses TRBV10-3 and TRBJ1-4; D is ambiguous. V was cut by 5 bases and J by 8 bases, with 12 bases left in between. The germline gives CDR1 ENHRY, CDR2 SYGVKD. The CDR3 extends over 13 amino acids. In DNA form, the CDR3 reads TGTGCCATCAGTACGGAGAGAGCAGAAAAACTGTTTTTT. Encoded protein: CAISTERAEKLFF.

The rearrangement links TRBV30 to TRBJ2-1, with TRBD2 identical over 7 bases. V lost 3 bases, J lost 5 bases, and 10 bases stayed unmatched. This CDR3 is built from 15 residues. Germline loops: CDR1 GTSNPN, CDR2 SVGIG (reference sequence). The CDR3 spells CAWRYTSSGNNEQFF. CDR3 bases: TGTGCCTGGAGGTATACGTCTAGCGGAAACAATGAGCAGTTCTTC.

The chain has TRBV12-5 and TRBJ2-3, with 8 bases identical to TRBD2. Germline V gene data show CDR1 as LGHNT and CDR2 as FRNRAP. The CDR3 has 18 amino acids. V lost 0 bases to trimming and J lost 0 bases; unmatched junction nucleotides: 8. In DNA, the CDR3 is TGTGCTAGTGGTTTGGTCTTAACTAGCGGAACTAGCACAGATACGCAGTATTTT. This encodes CASGLVLTSGTSTDTQYF.

The rearrangement uses TRBV5-5 and TRBJ2-5, with 7 bases lining up with TRBD1. CDR1 is SGHKS, CDR2 YYEKEE, per germline (reference sequence). There are 15 residues in the CDR3. The trim removed 4 bases at V and 7 bases at J, leaving 13 bases unmatched. The chain's CDR3 is CASSVVPGQFGTQYF. The DNA for the CDR3 is TGTGCCAGCAGCGTAGTCCCGGGACAGTTCGGGACCCAGTACTTC.

The chain is built from TRBV3-1 (or the pseudogene TRBV3-2) and TRBJ2-7; 8 nucleotides line up with TRBD2. The germline V gene encodes CDR1 LGHDT and CDR2 YNNKEL (reference sequence). With 3 bases clipped from V and 3 bases from J, the junction kept 1 base outside the gene matches. The CDR3 consists of 13 residues. The CDR3 DNA sequence: TGTGCCAGCAGCCAGCGGGGGGACTACGAGCAGTACTTC. Translating it yields CASSQRGDYEQYF.

The chain has TRBV7-3 and TRBJ2-5; 11 nucleotides line up with TRBD2. Germline trimming cut 5 bases from V and 4 bases from J; bases unmatched to any gene: 6. Germline CDR1 reads SGHTA; CDR2 reads FQGTGA. CDR3 length: 15 residues. The CDR3 nucleotides read TGTGCCAGCAGCCCCTTAGCGGGAGGGGGAGAGACCCAGTACTTC. It is translated as CASSPLAGGGETQYF. Filled out from reference TRBV7-3 and TRBJ2-5, the complete variable domain reads GAGVSQTPSNKVTEKGKYVELRCDPISGHTALYWYRQSLGQGPEFLIYFQGTGAADDSGLPNDRFFAVRPEGSVSTLKIQRTERGDSAVYLCASSPLAGGGETQYFGPGTRLLVL.

The chain carries TRBV11-2 and TRBJ2-2; D gene ambiguous. This CDR3 comprises 13 residues. Deletions cut 5 bases from V and 0 bases from J, with 4 bases between. Per germline, CDR1 SGHAT and CDR2 FQNNGV. CDR3 DNA: TGTGCCAGCAGCCCTTCGAACACCGGGGAGCTGTTTTTT. It specifies CASSPSNTGELFF.

The gene calls are TRBV6-4 and TRBJ2-7; 8 positions match TRBD1. The germline V gene encodes CDR1 MRHNA and CDR2 SNTAGT. The CDR3 has 16 amino acids. Trimming at V came to 6 bases and at J to 3 bases, leaving 13 bases not matched to a gene. This CDR3 reads CASSPRSKGQDYEQYF. The CDR3 nucleotides are TGTGCCAGCAGCCCCCGTAGCAAGGGACAGGACTACGAGCAGTACTTC.

As for this clone: Other DNA sequences in this sample translate to the same CDR3. This chain connects TRBV3-1 (or the pseudogene TRBV3-2) to TRBJ1-6, with 7 bases fitting TRBD1. Per germline, CDR1 LGHDT and CDR2 YNNKEL (reference sequence). J lost 9 bases, V lost 0 bases, and 5 bases had no gene match. The CDR3 covers 15 residues. The chain's CDR3 is CASSQDRGYPSPLHF. The CDR3 DNA is TGTGCCAGCAGCCAAGACAGGGGGTACCCTTCACCCCTCCACTTT.

The chain couples TRBV7-3 to TRBJ2-1; 9 bases agree with TRBD2. V was clipped by 4 bases and J by 2 bases; unmatched bases: 3. The CDR3 has 15 residues. Germline lookup yields CDR1 SGHTA and CDR2 FQGTGA. CDR3 region: CASSSRGGPYNEQFF. CDR3 DNA: TGTGCCAGCAGCTCGCGGGGGGGCCCCTACAATGAGCAGTTCTTC. The full variable domain, completed using reference TRBV7-3 and TRBJ2-1, is GAGVSQTPSNKVTEKGKYVELRCDPISGHTALYWYRQSLGQGPEFLIYFQGTGAADDSGLPNDRFFAVRPEGSVSTLKIQRTERGDSAVYLCASSSRGGPYNEQFFGPGTRLTVL.

The chain couples TRBV7-3 to TRBJ1-5; 7 nucleotides line up with TRBD1. CDR1 and CDR2 (germline): SGHTA, FQGTGA. The junction had 2 bases not matched to a gene; V was cut back by 6 bases and J by 0 bases. This CDR3 region has 14 residues. The CDR3 reads CASRQGDSNQPQHF. The DNA for the CDR3 is TGTGCCAGCAGGCAGGGGGATAGCAATCAGCCCCAGCATTTT.

The rearrangement uses TRBV5-1 and TRBJ2-3, with TRBD2 matching over 7 bases. Germline V gene lookup returns CDR1 SGHRS and CDR2 YFSETQ. CDR3 length equals 15 residues. Unmatched junction bases numbered 5, after V lost 0 bases and J lost 4 bases. The CDR3 sequence: CASSLAAGVSDTQYF. The CDR3, as DNA: TGCGCCAGCAGCTTGGCCGCGGGGGTTTCAGATACGCAGTATTTT. Full variable domain (rest looked up from reference TRBV5-1 and TRBJ2-3): KAGVTQTPRYLIKTRGQQVTLSCSPISGHRSVSWYQQTPGQGLQFLFEYFSETQRNKGNFPGRFSGRQFSNSRSEMNVSTLELGDSALYLCASSLAAGVSDTQYFGPGTRLTVL.

The chain carries TRBV29-1 and TRBJ1-2; 7 bases are shared with TRBD1. V gave up 4 bases and J gave up 4 bases; unmatched junction bases: 3. The CDR3 runs to 12 residues. In germline, CDR1 is SQVTM, CDR2 ANQGSEA. This CDR3 reads CSVAGTAYGYTF. In DNA, the CDR3 is TGCAGCGTTGCGGGGACAGCCTATGGCTACACCTTC.

In its sample, this clone was seen once. This chain connects TRBV19 to TRBJ2-5; 9 bases match TRBD1. With 3 bases clipped from V and 5 bases from J, the junction kept 4 bases outside the gene matches. The CDR3 has 14 amino acids. CDR1 is LNHDA, CDR2 SQIVND, per germline (reference sequence). CDR3 in amino acids: CASSIRDREETQYF. The CDR3, as DNA: TGTGCCAGTAGTATCAGGGACAGGGAGGAGACCCAGTACTTC. The full variable domain, rest sourced from reference TRBV19 and TRBJ2-5, is DGGITQSPKYLFRKEGQNVTLSCEQNLNHDAMYWYRQDPGQGLRLIYYSQIVNDFQKGDIAEGYSVSREKKESFPLTVTSAQKNPTAFYLCASSIRDREETQYFGPGTRLLVL.

The gene calls are TRBV7-8 and TRBJ1-2, with unresolved D. This CDR3 contains 13 residues. Deletions cut 1 base from V and 7 bases from J, with 10 bases between. Germline loops: CDR1 SGHVS, CDR2 FQNEAQ. The CDR3 DNA follows: TGTGCCAGCAGCTTAGGCGAGGCGAGTGGCTACACCTTC. It is translated as CASSLGEASGYTF.

V and J are TRBV11-2 and TRBJ1-4; D is possibly TRBD1 (6 bases). Trimming shortened V by 3 bases and J by 7 bases, and 12 bases separated the two germline ends. Germline loops: CDR1 SGHAT, CDR2 FQNNGV. This CDR3 is 14 amino acids long. In DNA form, the CDR3 reads TGTGCCAGCAGCTTTACAGGGAGTGGTGAAAAACTGTTTTTT. This sequence encodes CASSFTGSGEKLFF.

This clone showed up just a few times. The J gene is TRBJ1-2, the V gene TRBV2; 8 nucleotides agree with TRBD1. V shed 4 bases, J shed 2 bases, and the junction held 0 bases outside the gene matches. The CDR3 consists of 13 residues. Germline CDR1 and CDR2: SNHLY and FYNNEI. This chain's CDR3 is CASSGTGNYGYTF. The CDR3 DNA follows: TGTGCCAGCAGTGGGACAGGGAACTATGGCTACACCTTC. The full variable domain, with the rest looked up from reference TRBV2 and TRBJ1-2, is EPEVTQTPSHQVTQMGQEVILRCVPISNHLYFYWYRQILGQKVEFLVSFYNNEISEKSEIFDDQFSVERPDGSNFTLKIRSTKLEDSAMYFCASSGTGNYGYTFGSGTRLTVV.

The J gene is TRBJ2-7, the V gene TRBV2; no firm D call. The CDR3 totals 12 residues. Per germline, CDR1 SNHLY and CDR2 FYNNEI. V was trimmed by 11 bases and J by 1 base, leaving 12 bases between them. CDR3: CAGKTESYEQYF. CDR3 nucleotides: TGTGCCGGAAAAACAGAGTCCTACGAGCAGTACTTC.

This chain joins TRBV4-1 and TRBJ2-3, with TRBD1 as a possible D gene (6 bases). CDR3 length: 14 residues. CDR1 is MGHRA and CDR2 is YSYEKL in the germline V gene. Deletions cut 3 bases from V and 2 bases from J, with 9 bases between. The CDR3 reads CASSHGTNTDTQYF. In nucleotides, the CDR3 is TGCGCCAGCAGCCACGGGACAAACACAGATACGCAGTATTTT.

V and J are TRBV10-3 and TRBJ2-6; the D gene is possibly TRBD1 (6 bases). CDR1 is ENHRY and CDR2 is SYGVKD in the germline V gene. CDR3 length: 17 amino acids. Deletions cut 7 bases from V and 0 bases from J, with 16 bases between. The CDR3 DNA reads TGTGCCATCAAGGCAGGGACAATGGCCTCTGGGGCCAACGTCCTGACTTTC. Translation gives CAIKAGTMASGANVLTF.

V usage is TRBV19 and J usage is TRBJ1-2, with 8 nucleotides matching TRBD1. The J segment lost 4 bases and the V segment lost 3 bases, leaving 4 bases of the junction unmatched. Germline V gene data show CDR1 as LNHDA and CDR2 as SQIVND (reference sequence). The CDR3 sequence is 14 residues long. The CDR3 DNA reads as TGTGCCAGTAGTATGCAGGGGGCAATCTATGGCTACACCTTC. Amino acids: CASSMQGAIYGYTF.

The chain's CDR3 is CASSRDQGKEQYF. The CDR3 coding sequence is TGTGCCAGCTCACGCGACCAGGGTAAAGAGCAGTACTTC. This chain joins TRBV18 and TRBJ2-7; perhaps TRBD1 as D (5 bases). Between the trimmed V and J ends, which lost 4 bases and 7 bases, there was a span of 14 bases. Germline V gives CDR1 KGHSH, CDR2 LQKENI. The CDR3 runs 13 residues.